This T cell receptor beta chain was identified in a study of blood T cells in healthy people across ages. V was pared by 8 bases and J by 2 bases, with 1 base of the junction left unmatched. CDR1 and CDR2 from the germline V gene are SQVTM and ANQGSEA. The CDR3 spans 13 residues. This clonotype was counted a few times. Then a second PCR, running roughly 7 to 11 cycles, was carried out with a sample-barcoded 5' primer and a J-beta primer mix. A single record per CDR3 protein comes from TCRdb applying MiXCR to the 5' RACE reads. The sample yields about 780,000 distinct CDR3 sequences, about half seen once. Every donor gave approximately 10 milliliters of peripheral blood.

This TCR came from an elderly man in good health. J is TRBJ2-3 and V is TRBV29-1; 13 bases agree with TRBD2. The sample was blood. The DNA of the CDR3 is TGCAGCACTAGCGGGAGGGACACAGATACGCAGTATTTT. Residues: CSTSGRDTDTQYF.